This T cell receptor beta chain was observed in a study of regulatory T cells. Autoimmunity was present in every CD3G-deficient patient, worse in two. Patients aged 2 to 39 years had fewer naive and more memory CD4+ and CD8+ T cells. Amplification used 52 TRBV primers and 13 TRBJ primers. Profiled with immunoSEQ multiplex PCR; TCRdb holds only in-frame clones, not every one. The repertoire holds roughly 15,000 clones, with 92% as singletons. V was cut by 5 bases and J by 6 bases, with 14 bases left in between. This CDR3 spans 13 amino acids. Germline-derived CDR1 and CDR2 are SGHAT and FQNNGV. For this clone: The target antigen is unknown.

Findings and limits, study-wide: Control CD8+ cells showed a nonsignificant trend toward higher Shannon entropy than patient CD8+ cells. Skewed V and J usage and few unique V-J pairs marked patient repertoires, most in Tregs.

The sequence came from a person under 35 with CD3G deficiency. The source material was CD8+ T cells sorted from blood. V gene TRBV11-2 combines with J gene TRBJ2-7, with D perhaps matching TRBD2 (5 bases). The CDR3: CASSPGGGREQYF. In nucleotides, the CDR3 is TGTGCCAGCAGCCCAGGAGGCGGGCGCGAGCAGTACTTC.